This T cell receptor beta chain emerged from a study of blood T cells in healthy people across ages. PCR was performed a second time for about 7 to 12 cycles using a sample-barcoded 5' primer and a J-beta primer mix. Using its own MiXCR run on the 5' RACE reads, TCRdb lists one record per CDR3 protein. Of around 620,000 distinct CDR3 sequences in the sample, 25% to 30% were seen once. This CDR3 region has 15 residues. V gave up 2 bases and J gave up 1 base, with 12 bases separating them. Germline values: CDR1 SGHRS, CDR2 YFSETQ. This TCR derives from a woman aged 70-85 years in good health. The chain has TRBV5-1 and TRBJ2-5; perhaps TRBD2 as D (5 bases). The sequencing input was blood. Written as DNA, the CDR3 is TGCGCCAGCAGCTTCGCAGCGGAGATCCAAGAGACCCAGTACTTC. Protein sequence: CASSFAAEIQETQYF.